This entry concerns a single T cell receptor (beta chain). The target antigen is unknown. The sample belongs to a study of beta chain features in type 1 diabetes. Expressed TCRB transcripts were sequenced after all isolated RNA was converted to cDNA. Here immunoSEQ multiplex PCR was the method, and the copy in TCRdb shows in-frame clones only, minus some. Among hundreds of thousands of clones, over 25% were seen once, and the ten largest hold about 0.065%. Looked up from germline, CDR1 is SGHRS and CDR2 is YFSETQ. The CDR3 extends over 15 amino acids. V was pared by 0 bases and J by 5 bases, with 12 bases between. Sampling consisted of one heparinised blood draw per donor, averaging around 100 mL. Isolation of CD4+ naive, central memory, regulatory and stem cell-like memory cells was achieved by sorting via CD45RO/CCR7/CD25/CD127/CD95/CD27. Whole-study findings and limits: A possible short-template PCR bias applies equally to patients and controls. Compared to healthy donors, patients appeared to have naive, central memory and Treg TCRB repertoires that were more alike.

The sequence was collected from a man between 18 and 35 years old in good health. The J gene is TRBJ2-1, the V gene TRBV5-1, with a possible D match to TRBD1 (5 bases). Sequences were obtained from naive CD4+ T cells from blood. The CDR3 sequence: CASSLASGMNNEQFF. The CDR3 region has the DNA TGCGCCAGCAGCTTGGCGTCAGGGATGAACAATGAGCAGTTCTTC.